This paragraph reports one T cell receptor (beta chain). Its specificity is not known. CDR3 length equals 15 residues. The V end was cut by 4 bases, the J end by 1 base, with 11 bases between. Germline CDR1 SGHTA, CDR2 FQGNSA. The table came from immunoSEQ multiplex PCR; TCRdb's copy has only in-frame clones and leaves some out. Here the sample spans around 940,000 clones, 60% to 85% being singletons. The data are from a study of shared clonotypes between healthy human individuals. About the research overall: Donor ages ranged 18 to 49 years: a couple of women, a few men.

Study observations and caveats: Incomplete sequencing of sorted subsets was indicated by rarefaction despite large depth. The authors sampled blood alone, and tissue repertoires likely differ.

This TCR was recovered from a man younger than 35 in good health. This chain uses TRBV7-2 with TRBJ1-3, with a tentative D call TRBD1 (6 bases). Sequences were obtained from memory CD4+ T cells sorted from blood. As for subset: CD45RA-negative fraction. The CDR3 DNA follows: TGTGCCAGCAGCTCTCTACAGGGATCTGGAAACACCATATATTTT. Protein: CASSSLQGSGNTIYF.